Listed below are T cell receptor beta chains from one sample, sequenced in a study of cytomegalovirus exposure and HLA in healthy donors. Assay: immunoSEQ multiplex PCR; the TCRdb copy retains only in-frame clones and omits some. The repertoire includes a few hundred thousand clones, 80% to 85% of them detected once, and roughly 7.4% sits in the top ten. Sample: PBMCs. The receptors derive from an older woman in good health and CMV-seropositive. The CDR3 runs from the conserved cysteine through the conserved F or W. The D gene is left open where the match is weak. Size is omitted from some rows. Given values are once, few, many or a class for expanded clones.

D gene	V gene	J gene	clone size	CDR3 protein	CDR3 DNA
NA	TRBV5-1	TRBJ2-2	NA	CASSLAREASGELFF	TGCGCCAGCAGCTTGGCCAGGGAGGCTAGCGGGGAGCTGTTTTTT
TRBD1	TRBV6-6	TRBJ1-4	NA	CASSWTGTGNKKLFF	TGTGCCAGCAGTTGGACCGGGACAGGGAATAAAAAACTGTTTTTT
NA	TRBV5-1	TRBJ2-7	NA	CASSLKSQRAIYEQYF	TGCGCCAGCAGCTTGAAGTCCCAGCGGGCCATCTACGAGCAGTACTTC
TRBD2	TRBV11-3	TRBJ2-1	NA	CASSALAGAYNEQFF	TGTGCCAGCAGCGCCCTAGCGGGGGCCTACAATGAGCAGTTCTTC
TRBD2	TRBV27	TRBJ2-5	NA	CASSLAGGGETQYF	TGTGCCAGCAGTTTGGCGGGAGGGGGGGAGACCCAGTACTTC
NA	TRBV6-1	TRBJ1-5	NA	CASSEATGTGQPQHF	TGTGCCAGCAGTGAAGCCACAGGGACGGGGCAGCCCCAGCATTTT
TRBD2	TRBV5-1	TRBJ2-1	NA	CASSGGLAGKNEQFF	TGCGCCAGCAGCGGAGGACTAGCGGGAAAGAATGAGCAGTTCTTC
NA	TRBV11-2	TRBJ1-4	NA	CASSSGEKLFF	TGTGCCAGCAGTTCCGGTGAAAAACTGTTTTTT
NA	TRBV19	TRBJ2-7	NA	CASSSLRRTYEQYF	TGTGCCAGTTCCTCGCTTCGGAGAACCTACGAGCAGTACTTC
TRBD1	TRBV6-5	TRBJ1-3	NA	CASSYTGQARGNTIYF	TGTGCCAGCAGTTACACCGGACAGGCGAGGGGGAACACCATATATTTT
NA	TRBV5-1	TRBJ2-1	NA	CASSQRYEQFF	TGCGCCAGCAGCCAGAGGTATGAGCAGTTCTTC
NA	TRBV18	TRBJ1-1	NA	CASSRESMNTEAFF	TGTGCCAGCTCACGAGAGAGCATGAACACTGAAGCTTTCTTT
TRBD1	TRBV19	TRBJ2-3	NA	CASSSWLTGYANLLSTDTQYF	TGTGCCAGTAGTAGTTGGTTGACAGGGTACGCAAATCTCCTCAGCACAGATACGCAGTATTTT
NA	TRBV21-1	TRBJ1-2	NA	CASSTPEQGEANYGYTF	TGTGCCAGCTCAACCCCCGAACAGGGAGAGGCTAACTATGGCTACACCTTC
NA	TRBV6-5	TRBJ2-7	NA	CASSPTATSSEQYF	TGTGCCAGCAGTCCAACGGCAACTAGCTCCGAGCAGTACTTC
TRBD1	TRBV15	TRBJ2-2	NA	CATSRNRDRERAGELFF	TGTGCCACCAGCAGGAACCGGGACAGGGAAAGGGCCGGGGAGCTGTTTTTT
TRBD1	TRBV19	TRBJ2-7	NA	CASSSGTGDEQYF	TGTGCCAGTAGCTCCGGGACAGGGGACGAGCAGTACTTC
NA	TRBV4-1	TRBJ1-1	few	CASSPRGDTEAFF	TGCGCCAGCAGCCCAAGGGGCGACACTGAAGCTTTCTTT
TRBD2	TRBV10-3	TRBJ2-1	NA	CAIGLAGGNEQFF	TGTGCCATCGGACTAGCGGGAGGCAATGAGCAGTTCTTC
TRBD1	TRBV10-2	TRBJ2-7	NA	CASRGTENYEQYF	TGCGCCAGCAGGGGGACAGAGAACTACGAGCAGTACTTC
NA	TRBV10-3	TRBJ2-7	once	CAIRDPGTISSYEQYF	TGTGCCATCAGGGACCCCGGGACAATTAGTTCCTACGAGCAGTACTTC
NA	TRBV5-1	TRBJ1-2	NA	CASSLGGPYGYTF	TGCGCCAGCAGCTTGGGGGGCCCCTATGGCTACACCTTC
TRBD1	TRBV5-6	TRBJ1-1	NA	CASSLWQGARTEAFF	TGTGCCAGCAGCTTGTGGCAGGGGGCCCGCACTGAAGCTTTCTTT
TRBD1	TRBV5-1	TRBJ1-2	few	CASSPGTGDGYTF	TGCGCCAGCAGCCCCGGGACAGGGGATGGCTACACCTTC
TRBD1	TRBV25-1	TRBJ1-2	NA	CASSKGTEFYGYTF	TGTGCCAGCAGTAAGGGGACAGAGTTCTATGGCTACACCTTC
TRBD2	TRBV15	TRBJ2-2	NA	CATSREGLAGAVGELFF	TGTGCCACCAGCAGAGAGGGACTAGCGGGAGCAGTCGGGGAGCTGTTTTTT
NA	TRBV4-2	TRBJ2-6	NA	CASSPDTRSGANVLTF	TGTGCCAGCAGCCCGGACACCCGCTCTGGGGCCAACGTCCTGACTTTC
NA	TRBV5-1	TRBJ2-5	NA	CASSLQGEQTQYF	TGCGCCAGCAGCTTACAGGGTGAACAGACCCAGTACTTC
NA	TRBV29-1	TRBJ1-1	NA	CSVLYWSEAFF	TGCAGCGTTCTATACTGGAGTGAAGCTTTCTTT
TRBD1	TRBV2	TRBJ2-3	once	CASIMGTGELDTQYF	TGTGCCAGCATTATGGGGACAGGGGAACTAGATACGCAGTATTTT
NA	TRBV7-9	TRBJ2-1	NA	CSSSLMEGGTTYNEQFF	TGTTCCAGCAGCTTAATGGAGGGAGGAACTACCTACAATGAGCAGTTCTTC
NA	TRBV6-5	TRBJ2-7	NA	CASSYSGQGNYEQYF	TGTGCCAGCAGTTACTCGGGACAAGGTAACTACGAGCAGTACTTC
NA	TRBV6-5	TRBJ1-1	NA	CASSLQRTVGTEAFF	TGTGCCAGCAGTCTCCAGCGGACAGTGGGTACTGAAGCTTTCTTT
NA	TRBV5-6	TRBJ2-1	NA	CASSLRGADEQFF	TGTGCCAGCAGCTTGCGGGGGGCTGATGAGCAGTTCTTC
NA	TRBV10-3	TRBJ1-2	NA	CAISPAPGMEGYTF	TGTGCCATCAGTCCCGCCCCGGGGATGGAGGGCTACACCTTC
TRBD1	TRBV6-1	TRBJ2-1	NA	CASSVRTGNNEQFF	TGTGCCAGCAGTGTTCGGACAGGGAACAATGAGCAGTTCTTC
TRBD2	TRBV19	TRBJ2-1	NA	CASSIGTSRAYNEQFF	TGTGCCAGTAGTATAGGGACTAGCAGGGCCTACAATGAGCAGTTCTTC
NA	TRBV14	TRBJ1-3	NA	CASSQDQGRDDGNTIYF	TGTGCCAGCAGCCAAGATCAAGGGAGGGACGATGGAAACACCATATATTTT
NA	TRBV7-2	TRBJ2-7	NA	CASSLGFTWSHEQYF	TGTGCCAGCAGCTTAGGTTTTACATGGAGCCACGAGCAGTACTTC
NA	TRBV13	TRBJ2-1	NA	CASSLASGASRFEQFF	TGTGCCAGCAGCTTAGCTTCAGGGGCTAGCAGATTCGAGCAGTTCTTC
NA	TRBV7-3	TRBJ2-2	NA	CASSLYNGELFF	TGTGCCAGCAGCTTATATAACGGGGAGCTGTTTTTT
TRBD1	TRBV19	TRBJ2-1	NA	CASTADRVRDEQFF	TGTGCCAGTACCGCGGACAGGGTCCGAGATGAGCAGTTCTTC
NA	TRBV7-9	TRBJ1-5	NA	CASSLEFQGMRQPQHF	TGTGCCAGCAGCTTAGAGTTTCAGGGAATGAGGCAGCCCCAGCATTTT